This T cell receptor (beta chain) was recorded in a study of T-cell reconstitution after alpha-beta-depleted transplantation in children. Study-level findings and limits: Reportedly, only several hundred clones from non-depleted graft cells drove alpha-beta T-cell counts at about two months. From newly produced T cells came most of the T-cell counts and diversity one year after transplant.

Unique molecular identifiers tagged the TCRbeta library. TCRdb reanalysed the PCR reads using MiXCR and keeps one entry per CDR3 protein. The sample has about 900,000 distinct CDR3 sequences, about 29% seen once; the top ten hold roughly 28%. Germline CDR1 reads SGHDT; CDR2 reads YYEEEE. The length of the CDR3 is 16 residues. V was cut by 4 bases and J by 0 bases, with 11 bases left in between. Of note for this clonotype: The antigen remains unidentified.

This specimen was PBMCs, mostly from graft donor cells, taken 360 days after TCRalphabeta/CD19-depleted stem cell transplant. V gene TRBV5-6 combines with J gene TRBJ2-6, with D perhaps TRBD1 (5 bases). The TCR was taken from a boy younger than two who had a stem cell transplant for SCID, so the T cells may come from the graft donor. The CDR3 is CASSPLGVSGANVLTF. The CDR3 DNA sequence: TGTGCCAGCAGCCCCCTAGGGGTCTCTGGGGCCAACGTCCTGACTTTC.